Presented here are 15 T cell receptor beta chains from one specimen sequenced in a study of blood T cell repertoires in COVID-19. Data came from immunoSEQ multiplex PCR; TCRdb stores just in-frame clones and leaves some out. Seen here are over 250,000 clones, 89% observed once, and the top ten hold under 2.5%. The sample taken for sequencing was peripheral blood. These TCRs come from a man in his fifties with acute or convalescent COVID-19.

V and J are TRBV24-1 and TRBJ1-1; 7 nucleotides match TRBD1. Trimming at V came to 3 bases and at J to 8 bases, leaving 5 bases not matched to a gene. This CDR3 region has 13 residues. From germline, CDR1 is KGHDR and CDR2 SFDVKD. CDR3 loop: CATSDRQGLEAFF. As DNA, the CDR3 is TGTGCCACCAGTGATAGACAGGGTTTGGAAGCTTTCTTT.

The genes are TRBV3-1 (or the pseudogene TRBV3-2) and TRBJ1-4; no definite D call. The CDR3 is made up of 16 amino acids. CDR1 and CDR2 from the germline V gene are LGHDT and YNNKEL (reference sequence). V was trimmed by 0 bases and J by 8 bases, leaving 16 bases between them. The CDR3 DNA sequence: TGTGCCAGCAGCCAAGACCGGACGGACGACTACGAAAAACTGTTTTTT. This codes for CASSQDRTDDYEKLFF.

In its sample, this clone was seen once. The V and J genes are TRBV27 and TRBJ2-1; D gene unclear. CDR1 MNHEY and CDR2 SMNVEV come from the germline V gene (reference sequence). V was trimmed by 1 base and J by 3 bases, leaving 7 bases between them. There are 14 residues in the CDR3. CDR3 bases: TGTGCCAGCAGTTTATTAAGGAGCTACAATGAGCAGTTCTTC. Translated, it gives CASSLLRSYNEQFF.

CDR3 amino acids: CASSSGLRGADTQYF. CDR3 nucleotides: TGCGCCAGCAGCTCAGGACTACGAGGGGCGGATACGCAGTATTTT. The gene calls are TRBV5-1 and TRBJ2-3; D may be TRBD2 (6 bases). In germline, CDR1 is SGHRS, CDR2 YFSETQ. The CDR3 contains 15 residues. The V and J ends lost 3 bases and 6 bases respectively, with 17 bases between them. Using reference TRBV5-1 and TRBJ2-3 for the parts outside the CDR3, the full variable domain is KAGVTQTPRYLIKTRGQQVTLSCSPISGHRSVSWYQQTPGQGLQFLFEYFSETQRNKGNFPGRFSGRQFSNSRSEMNVSTLELGDSALYLCASSSGLRGADTQYFGPGTRLTVL.

The chain joins TRBV7-6 to TRBJ1-6, with 8 bases fitting TRBD1. The V gene end was trimmed by 6 bases and the J gene end by 9 bases; junction bases not matched to a gene: 10. Per the germline V gene, CDR1 is SGHVS and CDR2 is FNYEAQ. CDR3 length: 15 amino acids. CDR3 sequence: CASSSGTGGSSPLHF. CDR3 DNA sequence: TGTGCCAGCAGTTCAGGCACAGGGGGAAGTTCACCCCTCCACTTT.

This chain links TRBV18 with TRBJ1-3, with D maybe TRBD1 (6 bases). Germline values: CDR1 KGHSH, CDR2 LQKENI. The CDR3 consists of 15 residues. V dropped 3 bases and J dropped 1 base, with 10 bases sitting between them. The CDR3 DNA reads TGTGCCAGCTCACCCGGACAGCTTTCTGGAAACACCATATATTTT. This codes for CASSPGQLSGNTIYF.

The V call is TRBV19, the J call TRBJ1-1; the D gene is possibly TRBD1 (5 bases). This CDR3 is 11 amino acids long. V was shortened by 7 bases and J by 3 bases, with 6 bases between the two germline ends. Germline lookup yields CDR1 LNHDA and CDR2 SQIVND (reference sequence). The CDR3: CASIRDTEAFF. DNA for the CDR3: TGTGCCAGTATCAGGGACACTGAAGCTTTCTTT.

The chain uses TRBV5-8 and TRBJ2-3, with 8 bases identical to TRBD2. This CDR3 contains 20 residues. The germline gives CDR1 SGHTS, CDR2 YDEGEE. The junction had 21 bases not matched to a gene; V was cut back by 4 bases and J by 2 bases. CDR3 in amino acids: CASSPWAMAGGPNPTDTQYF. CDR3 sequence (DNA): TGTGCCAGCAGCCCCTGGGCCATGGCGGGGGGCCCTAATCCCACAGATACGCAGTATTTT.

The chain recombines TRBV4-1 with TRBJ1-2; possibly TRBD1 for D (5 bases). Germline V CDR1 and CDR2: MGHRA, YSYEKL. V dropped 1 base and J dropped 1 base, with 13 bases sitting between them. There are 16 residues in the CDR3. The CDR3 protein is CASSQAGGGGNYGYTF. DNA for the CDR3: TGCGCCAGCAGCCAAGCTGGCGGGGGAGGTAACTATGGCTACACCTTC.

The CDR3 nucleotides read TGTGCCAGCAGCACAGGGTATGCAGATACGCAGTATTTT. Translation: CASSTGYADTQYF. The chain has TRBV7-3 and TRBJ2-3, with D perhaps TRBD1 (6 bases). CDR3 length: 13 amino acids. The germline V gene has CDR1 SGHTA and CDR2 FQGTGA. Trimming cost V 5 bases and J 4 bases, with 10 bases left between them.

The chain recombines TRBV5-6 with TRBJ2-7; D might be TRBD2 (8 bases). V lost 0 bases to trimming and J lost 0 bases, with 19 bases between them. Germline-derived CDR1 and CDR2 are SGHDT and YYEEEE. CDR3 length equals 18 residues. The CDR3 DNA sequence: TGTGCCAGCAGCTTGGCGGGAGGGGCCAGGGGGGCCTCCTACGAGCAGTACTTC. Encoded protein: CASSLAGGARGASYEQYF.

The chain recombines TRBV15 with TRBJ2-5; TRBD1 aligns across 7 bases. The CDR3 consists of 14 residues. The V gene end was trimmed by 5 bases and the J gene end by 9 bases; junction bases not matched to a gene: 12. Germline CDR1 reads LNHNV; CDR2 reads YYDKDF (reference sequence). The CDR3: CATSRGQGVTPQYF. The CDR3 bases are TGTGCCACCAGCCGCGGGCAGGGGGTAACTCCCCAGTACTTC.

DNA for the CDR3: TGTGCCAGCAGCTCAAATCCGGGACAGGTCTACGAGCAGTACTTC. Residues: CASSSNPGQVYEQYF. The chain is built from TRBV5-4 and TRBJ2-7, with 8 bases aligning to TRBD1. Per germline, CDR1 SGHNT and CDR2 YYREEE (reference sequence). After removal of 3 bases from V and 3 bases from J, the junction contained 8 bases not matched to a gene. The CDR3 runs 15 residues. The variable domain in full, with the rest retrieved from reference TRBV5-4 and TRBJ2-7, is ETGVTQSPTHLIKTRGQQVTLRCSSQSGHNTVSWYQQALGQGPQFIFQYYREEENGRGNFPPRFSGLQFPNYSSELNVNALELDDSALYLCASSSNPGQVYEQYFGPGTRLTVT.

This chain joins TRBV5-1 and TRBJ1-5; 7 bases fit TRBD1. This CDR3 comprises 15 residues. CDR1 is SGHRS, CDR2 YFSETQ, per germline. The junction had 4 bases not matched to a gene; V was cut back by 2 bases and J by 2 bases. CDR3 DNA: TGCGCCAGCAGCTTAGGGACAGATCGCAATCAGCCCCAGCATTTT. Protein sequence: CASSLGTDRNQPQHF.

The chain links TRBV5-5 to TRBJ1-5, with D maybe TRBD1 (5 bases). The CDR3 has 12 residues. V was pared by 3 bases and J by 5 bases, with 6 bases between. Germline assignment: CDR1 SGHKS and CDR2 YYEKEE (reference sequence). DNA of the CDR3: TGTGCCAGCAGCTCGGGGGATCAGCCCCAGCATTTT. It encodes CASSSGDQPQHF.